This paragraph covers one T cell receptor (beta chain) sequence. Its matching antigen is unknown. This record comes from a study of T cell responses to AZD1222 COVID-19 vaccine. Assay used: immunoSEQ multiplex PCR; TCRdb lists only in-frame clones, some missing. The sample holds 150,000 to 200,000 clones, roughly 90% seen once. Points from the study as a whole: Recipients of AZD1222 seropositive at baseline numbered only six or seven. Receipt of two AZD1222 doses was followed by a rise in Spike-specific TCR breadth and depth. A mostly white British donor set with more females was recruited, and clonal diversity was possibly underestimated.

The CDR3 consists of 14 residues. Germline lookup yields CDR1 MNHEY and CDR2 SVGAGI. V was cut by 8 bases and J by 4 bases, with 17 bases left in between. This receptor was identified in an adult who received the AZD1222 COVID-19 vaccine. This sample comprised peripheral blood, obtained 28 days after the second AZD1222 dose. The gene calls are TRBV6-5 and TRBJ1-1; D possibly corresponds to TRBD1 (5 bases). The CDR3 sequence is CASAGGNGGTEAFF. The DNA for the CDR3 is TGTGCCAGCGCCGGGGGGAATGGGGGCACTGAAGCTTTCTTT.